The 5 T cell receptor beta chains in this list originate from one sample, sequenced in a study of shared clonotypes between healthy human individuals. Sequenced by immunoSEQ multiplex PCR; TCRdb stores in-frame clones only, minus some. The sample shows around 2,000,000 clones, 95% of them seen only once. Sequencing used naive CD4+ T cells sorted from blood. Subset specified: CD45RA+ positively selected. Receptor source: a man aged 18 to 30 in good health.

Of note for this clone: Other DNA sequences in this specimen translate into the identical CDR3. The chain employs TRBV28 and TRBJ2-1; 7 nucleotides align to TRBD2. Germline V gene data show CDR1 as MDHEN and CDR2 as SYDVKM. This CDR3 has 16 residues. Unmatched junction bases numbered 3, after V lost 1 base and J lost 0 bases. For the CDR3, the DNA is TGTGCCAGCAGTTTATCCGGGGGGAACTCCTACAATGAGCAGTTCTTC. Protein: CASSLSGGNSYNEQFF.

The rearrangement links TRBV18 to TRBJ1-3; TRBD1 matches at 7 bases. The CDR3 runs to 15 residues. CDR1 KGHSH and CDR2 LQKENI come from the germline V gene. The junction had 4 bases not matched to a gene; V was cut back by 3 bases and J by 2 bases. As DNA, the CDR3 is TGTGCCAGCTCACCGACAGGGAGCACTGGAAACACCATATATTTT. Its translation is CASSPTGSTGNTIYF.

The genes are TRBV7-9 and TRBJ1-3; 8 bases map to TRBD1. This CDR3 region has 15 residues. Germline CDR1 SEHNR, CDR2 FQNEAQ (reference sequence). V gave up 5 bases and J gave up 4 bases; unmatched junction bases: 7. Here the CDR3 DNA reads TGTGCCAGCAGCGGGACCGGACAGGGAGGAAACACCATATATTTT. Translated: CASSGTGQGGNTIYF.

This clone occurred once. The rearrangement links TRBV28 to TRBJ2-2; weak D call: TRBD2 (7 bases). The V end was cut by 2 bases, the J end by 0 bases, with 10 bases between. Germline-derived CDR1 and CDR2 are MDHEN and SYDVKM. The CDR3 runs to 16 residues. This CDR3 reads CASSLAGAANTGELFF. CDR3 nucleotides: TGTGCCAGCAGTTTAGCGGGGGCCGCGAACACCGGGGAGCTGTTTTTT.

About this clone: The same CDR3 is also encoded by other DNA sequences in this sample. The chain has TRBV29-1 and TRBJ1-1, with D unclear. The V end was cut by 3 bases, the J end by 0 bases, with 8 bases between. CDR1 is SQVTM, CDR2 ANQGSEA, per germline. The CDR3 sequence is 13 residues long. CDR3 loop: CSVEPRLNTEAFF. The CDR3, as DNA: TGCAGCGTTGAGCCTCGACTGAACACTGAAGCTTTCTTT.